The clone carrying this T cell receptor beta chain was detected ten times or more. Antigen: not known. The entry originates in a study of T cells in Graves' hyperthyroidism and ophthalmopathy. Background on the study: Once the initial diagnosis was made, peripheral blood was obtained before any treatment.

Study-level findings and limits: Most thyroid clonotypes with frequency above 0.001 were detected in blood. The model made its ophthalmopathy prediction, and onset followed a median around 6.5 months later.

Template material for amplifying TCR beta CDR3 regions consisted of RNA transcripts. The HTBI primer set served for first-round RT-PCR of the TCR CDR3. A single record per CDR3 protein comes from TCRdb applying MiXCR to the multiplex PCR reads. The table records approximately 220,000 distinct CDR3 sequences, around 16% of them present only once. Germline lookup yields CDR1 GTSNPN and CDR2 SVGIG (reference sequence). The ends lost 4 bases at V and 2 bases at J; junction bases unmatched: 4. The CDR3 is 14 residues long. The chain links TRBV30 to TRBJ2-7; 11 bases line up with TRBD2. The sequence came from a man aged 40-49 years with Graves' hyperthyroidism. The material sequenced was blood. This chain's CDR3 is CAWTSGRRAYEQYF. CDR3 coding DNA: TGTGCCTGGACTAGCGGGAGGCGGGCCTACGAGCAGTACTTC. Looking up the rest from reference TRBV30 and TRBJ2-7 gives the full variable domain: SQTIHQWPATLVQPVGSPLSLECTVEGTSNPNLYWYRQAAGRGLQLLFYSVGIGQISSEVPQNLSASRPQDRQFILSSKKLLLSDSGFYLCAWTSGRRAYEQYFGPGTRLTVT.